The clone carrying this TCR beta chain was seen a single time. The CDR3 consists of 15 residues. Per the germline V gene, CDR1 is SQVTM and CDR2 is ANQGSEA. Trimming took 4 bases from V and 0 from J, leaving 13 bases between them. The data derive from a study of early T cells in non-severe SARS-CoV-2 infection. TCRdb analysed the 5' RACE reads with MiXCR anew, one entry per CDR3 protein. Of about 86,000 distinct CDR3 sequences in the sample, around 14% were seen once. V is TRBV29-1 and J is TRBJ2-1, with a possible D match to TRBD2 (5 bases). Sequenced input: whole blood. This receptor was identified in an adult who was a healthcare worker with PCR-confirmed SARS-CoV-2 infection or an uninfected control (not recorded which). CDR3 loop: CSVVGGRGSYNEQFF. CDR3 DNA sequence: TGCAGCGTTGTAGGTGGCCGGGGCTCCTACAATGAGCAGTTCTTC.